This is a list of T cell receptor beta chains from one sample in a study of CD8 T cells in ankylosing spondylitis. MiXCR, run by TCRdb on the 5' RACE reads, gives a single entry per CDR3 protein. In the table there are around 770,000 distinct CDR3 sequences, roughly 10% of which are singletons. Sequencing was done on a sample of blood, either unsorted or a sorted T cell fraction (not recorded which). The receptors derive from a male donor with ankylosing spondylitis. Both conserved end residues are part of each CDR3. The D gene is left open where the match is weak. For some rows the clone size is stated as once, few or many, or as a class when expanded; others skip it.

v_call	d_call	clone_size	j_call	cdr3_nt	cdr3_aa
TRBV20-1	TRBD2	.	TRBJ2-5	TGCAGTGCTAGTTGGTTAGCGGGAGGAGAGACCCAGTACTTC	CSASWLAGGETQYF
TRBV10-3	TRBD1	many	TRBJ1-1	TGTGCCATCAGAGAGGGGGCGCGGACTGAAGCTTTCTTT	CAIREGARTEAFF
TRBV20-1	.	few	TRBJ2-3	TGCAGTGCTAGAAATCCCAGGCGACTCACAGATACGCAGTATTTT	CSARNPRRLTDTQYF
TRBV20-1	TRBD1	.	TRBJ1-5	TGCAGTGCTAGACCGACAGGGTTGGAAGGTCAGCCCCAGCATTTT	CSARPTGLEGQPQHF
TRBV10-2	TRBD2	many	TRBJ2-5	TGCGCCAGCAGTGAGGGGTGGCTAGCGGGGAACCAAGAGACCCAGTACTTC	CASSEGWLAGNQETQYF
TRBV5-6	TRBD2	few	TRBJ2-3	TGTGCCAGCAGCTTTCTCGGGCGGGAGGCAGATACGCAGTATTTT	CASSFLGREADTQYF
TRBV20-1	.	few	TRBJ2-3	TGCAGTGCCGACTTAGTATCGAGGCGATTCACAGATACGCAGTATTTT	CSADLVSRRFTDTQYF
TRBV29-1	.	few	TRBJ2-2	TGCAGCGTTGAAAGGGCCACGAACACCGGGGAGCTGTTTTTT	CSVERATNTGELFF
TRBV20-1	.	.	TRBJ1-5	TGCAGTGCTATTCTCGGGAACCTAAATCAGCCCCAGCATTTT	CSAILGNLNQPQHF
TRBV20-1	TRBD2	.	TRBJ2-5	TGCAGTGCTAGAGATCGAGCGGGGGACCAGGGTACCCAGTACTTC	CSARDRAGDQGTQYF
TRBV5-1	TRBD2	.	TRBJ2-7	TGCGCCAGCAGCTTGGGCGGTAGCGGGAGGCTCTCCTACGAGCAGTACTTC	CASSLGGSGRLSYEQYF
TRBV20-1	.	.	TRBJ1-4	TGCAGTGCTAGGGGCGGAATTAATGAAAAACTGTTTTTT	CSARGGINEKLFF
TRBV20-1	.	few	TRBJ2-4	TGCAGTGCGTTCCCGATACCAGGGGAGGGGAGCAAAAACATTCAGTACTTC	CSAFPIPGEGSKNIQYF
TRBV5-8	.	few	TRBJ1-1	TGTGCCAGCACTCTGAAGTCATCGGAATTCACTGAAGCTTTCTTT	CASTLKSSEFTEAFF
TRBV7-2	.	many	TRBJ2-4	TGTGCCAGCAGCGCCCGGGACGGCACACTAGCCAAAAACATTCAGTACTTC	CASSARDGTLAKNIQYF
TRBV20-1	TRBD2	few	TRBJ2-3	TGCAGTGCCCCGTCGATAGCGGGGCAAGACACAGATACGCAGTATTTT	CSAPSIAGQDTDTQYF
TRBV7-2	TRBD2	.	TRBJ2-7	TGTGCCAGCAGCTCCCTTAGCGGGGGGCGGGGCACCGAGCAGTACTTC	CASSSLSGGRGTEQYF
TRBV5-1	.	.	TRBJ1-2	TGCGCCAGCAGCTTTCCAGGGGTCTTTGGCTACACCTTC	CASSFPGVFGYTF
TRBV7-2	TRBD2	many	TRBJ2-3	TGTGCCAGCAGAGCGGGGGGTAGCACAGATACGCAGTATTTT	CASRAGGSTDTQYF
TRBV7-2	.	many	TRBJ2-3	TGTGCCAGCAGCTTAAGCCCAGGGGAGACGCAGTATTTT	CASSLSPGETQYF
TRBV4-3	TRBD2	.	TRBJ2-7	TGCGCCAGCAGCCAAGATAGTAGCGGGTCTTCCTACGAGCAGTACTTC	CASSQDSSGSSYEQYF
TRBV12-3/TRBV12-4	TRBD1	many	TRBJ1-1	TGTGCCAGCAGTTTTGGGACAGATAACACTGAAGCTTTCTTT	CASSFGTDNTEAFF